The following is a T cell receptor (beta chain) sequence with its context. What it binds is not known. Study-level points and caveats: In terms of TCR gene usage, tumor memory CD4+ T cells clustered together with blood and lymph node memory CD4+ cells, as well as with lymph node naive CD4+ cells. Larger-cohort validation covered only one TCR beta V-J rearrangement.

The memory fraction was CD4+CD45RO+CD25- cells. In TCRdb, the 5' RACE reads were re-called with MiXCR into one record per CDR3 protein. The sample has roughly 45,000 distinct CDR3 sequences; over 25% are singletons. The sample was tumor-infiltrating memory CD4+ T cells sorted from the breast tumor. Subset meaning: memory CD4+ T cells, CD4+CD45RO+CD25-. This sequence originates from a female donor with breast cancer.

The CDR3 here is CASSRRTSGFSSYNEQFF. The CDR3 DNA reads as TGTGCCAGCAGCCGGCGGACTAGCGGGTTTAGCTCCTACAATGAGCAGTTCTTC. The chain uses TRBV7-9 and TRBJ2-1; 11 bases fit TRBD2. This CDR3 region has 18 residues. Germline V gives CDR1 SEHNR, CDR2 FQNEAQ (reference sequence). V lost 5 bases and J lost 0; bases outside the gene matches: 9.